In its sample, the clone carrying this T cell receptor beta chain was seen a few times. This CDR3 has 17 amino acids. V shed 1 base, J shed 5 bases, and the junction held 10 bases outside the gene matches. Germline V gene data show CDR1 as MDHEN and CDR2 as SYDVKM. This sample was taken from a study of PD-L1 blockade in urothelial cancer. Study context: Chemotherapy regimens numbering 0 to 3 had been given to patients. Across blood samples, T cells had a median count of roughly 140,000.

Described time point: peripheral blood 6 weeks after treatment start. Each patient gave between 1 and 8 samples of peripheral blood mononuclear cells, which were collected pretreatment and during treatment. The assay was immunoSEQ multiplex PCR, and TCRdb's table has in-frame clones only and misses some. The repertoire holds 48,000 or so clones, about 82% seen once, with roughly 10% in the top ten. The genes are TRBV28 and TRBJ2-1; 8 nucleotides line up with TRBD1. The sequencing used PBMCs, collected around atezolizumab (anti-PD-L1) treatment. The receptor comes from a man aged 65 to 85 with urothelial cancer. In DNA form, the CDR3 reads TGTGCCAGCAGTTTATTAGGAACAGGGGGTGTCCACAATGAGCAGTTCTTC. It is translated as CASSLLGTGGVHNEQFF.